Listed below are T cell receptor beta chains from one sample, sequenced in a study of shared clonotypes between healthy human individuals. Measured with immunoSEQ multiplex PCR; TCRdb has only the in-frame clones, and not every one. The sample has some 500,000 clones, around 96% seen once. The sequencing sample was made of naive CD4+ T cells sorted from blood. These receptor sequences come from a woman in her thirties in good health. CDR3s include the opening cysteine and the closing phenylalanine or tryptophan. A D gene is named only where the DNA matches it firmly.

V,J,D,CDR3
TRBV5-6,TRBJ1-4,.,CASSLVHGSSNEKLFF
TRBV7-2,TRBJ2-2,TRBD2,CASSLDSGRGNTGELFF
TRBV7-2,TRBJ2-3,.,CASSLDPAATQYF
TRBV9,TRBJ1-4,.,CASSVGITGGEKLFF
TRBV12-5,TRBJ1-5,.,CASGLNSNQPQHF
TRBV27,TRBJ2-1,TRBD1,CASSLRGGHEQFF
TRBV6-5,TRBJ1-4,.,CASSSTGGARKLFF
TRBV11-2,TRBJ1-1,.,CASSLRGITEAFF
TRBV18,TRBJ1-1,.,CASSPPGVGTEAFF
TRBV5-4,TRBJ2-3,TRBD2,CASSLGLAGVDTQYF
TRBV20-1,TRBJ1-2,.,CSAYGGSYTF
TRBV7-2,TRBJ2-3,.,CASTFKVEGRTDTQYF
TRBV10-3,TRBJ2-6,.,CAISETLSSGANVLTF
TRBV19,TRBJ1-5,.,CASSISETSNQPQHF
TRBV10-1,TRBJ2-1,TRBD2,CASSERRGGAYNEQFF